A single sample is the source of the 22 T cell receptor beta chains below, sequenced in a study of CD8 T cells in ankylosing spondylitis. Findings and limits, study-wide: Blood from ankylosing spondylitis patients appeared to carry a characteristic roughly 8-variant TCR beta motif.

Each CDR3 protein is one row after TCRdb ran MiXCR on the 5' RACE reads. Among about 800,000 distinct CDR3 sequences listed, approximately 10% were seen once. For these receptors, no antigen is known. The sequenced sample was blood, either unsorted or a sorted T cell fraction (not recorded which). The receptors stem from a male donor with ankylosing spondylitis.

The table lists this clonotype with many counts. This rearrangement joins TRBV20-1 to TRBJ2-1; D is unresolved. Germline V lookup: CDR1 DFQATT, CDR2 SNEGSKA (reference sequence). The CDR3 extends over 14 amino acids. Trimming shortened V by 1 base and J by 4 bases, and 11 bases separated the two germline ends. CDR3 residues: CSARALGGYNEQFF. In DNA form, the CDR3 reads TGCAGTGCTAGAGCACTGGGTGGATACAATGAGCAGTTCTTC.

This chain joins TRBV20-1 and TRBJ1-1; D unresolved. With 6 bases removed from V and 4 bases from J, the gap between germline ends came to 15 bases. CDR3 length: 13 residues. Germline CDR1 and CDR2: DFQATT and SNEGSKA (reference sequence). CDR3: CSAPGKTRTEAFF. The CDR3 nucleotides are TGCAGTGCCCCCGGCAAAACGCGCACTGAAGCTTTCTTT.

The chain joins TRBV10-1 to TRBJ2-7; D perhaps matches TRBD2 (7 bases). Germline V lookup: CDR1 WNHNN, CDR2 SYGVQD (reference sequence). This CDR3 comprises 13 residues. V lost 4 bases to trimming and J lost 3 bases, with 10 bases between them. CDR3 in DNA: TGCGCCAGCAGTGCAGCGGGACACTACGAGCAGTACTTC. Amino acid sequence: CASSAAGHYEQYF.

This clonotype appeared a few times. The CDR3 nucleotides are TGCGCCAGCAGCTTCGGACTAGCGGGAGGAGGGACAGATACGCAGTATTTT. Protein product: CASSFGLAGGGTDTQYF. This sequence joins TRBV5-1 and TRBJ2-3; 14 bases align to TRBD2. This CDR3 is built from 17 residues. The germline V gene encodes CDR1 SGHRS and CDR2 YFSETQ. J gave up 3 bases and V 2 bases, and 5 bases lay outside the gene matches.

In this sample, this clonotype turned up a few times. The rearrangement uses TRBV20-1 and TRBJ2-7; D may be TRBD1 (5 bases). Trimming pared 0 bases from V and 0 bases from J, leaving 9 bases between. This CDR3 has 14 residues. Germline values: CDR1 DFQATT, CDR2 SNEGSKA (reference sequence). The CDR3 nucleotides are TGCAGTGCTAGAGACAGGGTGAGCTCCTACGAGCAGTACTTC. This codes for CSARDRVSSYEQYF.

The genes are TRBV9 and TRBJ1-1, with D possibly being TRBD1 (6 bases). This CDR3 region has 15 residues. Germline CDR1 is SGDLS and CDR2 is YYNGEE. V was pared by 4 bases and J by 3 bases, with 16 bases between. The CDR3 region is CASSWGAGVDTEAFF. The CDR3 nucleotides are TGTGCCAGCAGCTGGGGGGCGGGGGTTGACACTGAAGCTTTCTTT. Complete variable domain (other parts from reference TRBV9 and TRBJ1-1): DSGVTQTPKHLITATGQRVTLRCSPRSGDLSVYWYQQSLDQGLQFLIQYYNGEERAKGNILERFSAQQFPDLHSELNLSSLELGDSALYFCASSWGAGVDTEAFFGQGTRLTVV.

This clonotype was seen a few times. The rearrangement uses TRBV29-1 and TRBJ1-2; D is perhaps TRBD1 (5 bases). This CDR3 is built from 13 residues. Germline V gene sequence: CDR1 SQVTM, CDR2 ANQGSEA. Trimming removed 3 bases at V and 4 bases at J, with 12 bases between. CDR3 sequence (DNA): TGCAGCGTTGAGCCGGGACTGGCCTATGGCTACACCTTC. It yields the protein CSVEPGLAYGYTF.

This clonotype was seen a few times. The CDR3 loop is CSASRQGFNSPLHF. The DNA for the CDR3 is TGCAGTGCTAGTAGACAGGGGTTCAATTCACCCCTCCACTTT. The chain recombines TRBV20-1 with TRBJ1-6; TRBD1 matches at 8 bases. The J segment lost 7 bases and the V segment lost 3 bases, leaving 5 bases of the junction unmatched. This CDR3 comprises 14 residues. CDR1 DFQATT and CDR2 SNEGSKA come from the germline V gene (reference sequence).

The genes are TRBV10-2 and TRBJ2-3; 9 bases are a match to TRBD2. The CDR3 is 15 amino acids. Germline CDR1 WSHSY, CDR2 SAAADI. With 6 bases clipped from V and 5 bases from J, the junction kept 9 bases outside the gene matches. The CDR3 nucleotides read TGCGCCAGCAGAGCCCCTAGCGGGGATAGAGATACGCAGTATTTT. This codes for CASRAPSGDRDTQYF.

In nucleotides, the CDR3 is TGTGCCAGCAAAGCTAGGACTAGCGGAGGGTCCTACGAGCAGTACTTC. Its translation is CASKARTSGGSYEQYF. The rearrangement joins TRBV2 to TRBJ2-7, with 10 bases that match TRBD2. The V and J ends lost 7 bases and 1 base, in that order; junction bases with no gene match: 10. Germline CDR1 is SNHLY and CDR2 is FYNNEI. The CDR3 runs to 16 residues.

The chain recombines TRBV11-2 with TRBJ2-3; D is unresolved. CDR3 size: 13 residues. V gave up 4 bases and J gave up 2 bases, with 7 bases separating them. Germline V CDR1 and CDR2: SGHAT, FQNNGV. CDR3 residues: CASSSLATDTQYF. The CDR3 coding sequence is TGTGCCAGCAGCTCCCTGGCCACAGATACGCAGTATTTT. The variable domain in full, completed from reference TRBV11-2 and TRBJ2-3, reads EAGVAQSPRYKIIEKRQSVAFWCNPISGHATLYWYQQILGQGPKLLIQFQNNGVVDDSQLPKDRFSAERLKGVDSTLKIQPAKLEDSAVYLCASSSLATDTQYFGPGTRLTVL.

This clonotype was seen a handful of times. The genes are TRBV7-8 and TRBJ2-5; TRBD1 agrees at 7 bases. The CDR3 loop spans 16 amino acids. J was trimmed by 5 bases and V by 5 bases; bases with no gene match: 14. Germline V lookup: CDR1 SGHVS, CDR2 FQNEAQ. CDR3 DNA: TGTGCCAGCAGCCCAAAGTGGGACAGCTTATTGGAGACCCAGTACTTC. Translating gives CASSPKWDSLLETQYF.

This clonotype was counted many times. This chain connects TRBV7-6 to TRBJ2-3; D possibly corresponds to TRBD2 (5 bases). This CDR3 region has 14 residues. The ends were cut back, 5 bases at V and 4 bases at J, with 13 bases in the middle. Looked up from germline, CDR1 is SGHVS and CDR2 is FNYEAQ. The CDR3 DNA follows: TGTGCCAGCAGCCCCGGCGGGCCCGCAGATACGCAGTATTTT. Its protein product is CASSPGGPADTQYF.

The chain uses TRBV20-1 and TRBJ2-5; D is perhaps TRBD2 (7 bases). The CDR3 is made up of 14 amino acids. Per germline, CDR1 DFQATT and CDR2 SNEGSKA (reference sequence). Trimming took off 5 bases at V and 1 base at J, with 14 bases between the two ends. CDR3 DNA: TGCAGTGCTCCCAACGGGGGGCCCCAAGAGACCCAGTACTTC. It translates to CSAPNGGPQETQYF.

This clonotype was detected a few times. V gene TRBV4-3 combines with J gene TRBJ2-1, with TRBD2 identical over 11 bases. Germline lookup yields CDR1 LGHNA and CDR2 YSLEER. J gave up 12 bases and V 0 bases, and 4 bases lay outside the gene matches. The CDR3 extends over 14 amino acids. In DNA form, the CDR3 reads TGCGCCAGCAGCCAAGAGGGACTAGCGGCGACGCAGTTCTTC. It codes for CASSQEGLAATQFF.

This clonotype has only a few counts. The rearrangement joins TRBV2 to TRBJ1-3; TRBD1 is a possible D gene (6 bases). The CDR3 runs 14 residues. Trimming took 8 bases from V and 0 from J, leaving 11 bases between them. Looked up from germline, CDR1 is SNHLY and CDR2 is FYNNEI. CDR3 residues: CASSGGYSGNTIYF. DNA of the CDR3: TGTGCCAGCTCTGGGGGCTACTCTGGAAACACCATATATTTT.

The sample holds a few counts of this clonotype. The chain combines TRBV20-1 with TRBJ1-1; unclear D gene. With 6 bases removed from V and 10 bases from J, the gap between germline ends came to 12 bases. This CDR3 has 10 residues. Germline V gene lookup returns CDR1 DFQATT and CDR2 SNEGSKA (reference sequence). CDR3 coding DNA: TGCAGTGCCCCTAGAAGAAGAGCTTTCTTT. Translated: CSAPRRRAFF.

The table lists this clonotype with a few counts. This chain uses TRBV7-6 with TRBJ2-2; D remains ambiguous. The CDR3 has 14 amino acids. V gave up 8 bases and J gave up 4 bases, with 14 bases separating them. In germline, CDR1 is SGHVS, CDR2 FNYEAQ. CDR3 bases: TGTGCCAGCGACGCAGTAATAGCCACCGGGGAGCTGTTTTTT. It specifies CASDAVIATGELFF.

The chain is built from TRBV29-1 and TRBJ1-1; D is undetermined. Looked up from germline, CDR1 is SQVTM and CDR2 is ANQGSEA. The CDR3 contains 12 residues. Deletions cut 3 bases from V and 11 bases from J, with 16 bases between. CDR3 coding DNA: TGCAGCGTTGAGACCGATACCTTAAGGGCTTTCTTT. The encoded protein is CSVETDTLRAFF.

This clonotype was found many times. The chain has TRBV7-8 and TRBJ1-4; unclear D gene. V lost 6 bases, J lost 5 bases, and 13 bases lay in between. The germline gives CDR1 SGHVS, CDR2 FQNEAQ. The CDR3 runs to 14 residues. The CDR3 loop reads CASRREPYNEKLFF. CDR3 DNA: TGTGCCAGCAGGAGAGAACCTTACAATGAAAAACTGTTTTTT.

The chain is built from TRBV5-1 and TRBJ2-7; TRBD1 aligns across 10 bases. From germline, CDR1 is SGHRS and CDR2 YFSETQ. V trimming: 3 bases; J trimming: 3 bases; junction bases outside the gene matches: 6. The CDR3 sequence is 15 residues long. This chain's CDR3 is CASSWAGTGDYEQYF. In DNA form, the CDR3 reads TGCGCCAGCAGCTGGGCCGGGACAGGGGACTACGAGCAGTACTTC.

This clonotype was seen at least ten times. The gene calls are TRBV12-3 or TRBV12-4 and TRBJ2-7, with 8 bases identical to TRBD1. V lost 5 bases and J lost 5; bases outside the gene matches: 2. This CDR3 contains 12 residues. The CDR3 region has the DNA TGTGCCAGCAGTGACAGGGGCGACGAGCAGTACTTC. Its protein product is CASSDRGDEQYF.